This TCR beta chain was identified during a study of blood T cells in healthy people across ages (dated by TCRdb to about 2015). The study in broad terms: Template switching captured roughly one uniquely barcoded TCR beta cDNA molecule per two T cells in model experiments. Four age groups were formed from the donors: young (average roughly 15 years), middle-aged (approximately 41), aged (under 70) and long-lived (approximately 78). For two donors (one aged 18 to 29 and one aged 80 or older), the study analyzed two additional independent replicas of 1 million unique cDNA reads from the same blood draw. To avoid experimental bias, donors of different ages were spread randomly across the sequencing lanes. The study measured age-related changes in TCR beta repertoire diversity using deep sequencing normalized with unique cDNA molecular identifiers. The investigation overall reported the following: Because profiling used bulk unsorted PBMCs, naive and antigen-experienced compartments could not be compared conclusively. A strong correlation was found between observed TCR beta diversity and the percentage of naive T cells measured by flow cytometry. Estimates of total diversity based on one million sequenced T cells were regarded as lower bounds and as underestimates. Donor CMV infection status was unknown, potentially confounding age-related changes in expanded clonotypes. Compared with the aged group, the long-lived group had more naive CD4+ T cells, fewer expanded clones and increased TCR diversity, a pattern suggesting age selection. Observed TCR beta diversity per million T cells fell roughly linearly with age, and a significant reduction was already apparent by age around 36.

Donors were about 36 systemically healthy Caucasian individuals from Russia aged roughly 6 to 90 years. About 9.1 milliliters of peripheral blood were collected from each donor into EDTA-treated Vacutainer tubes. Ficoll-Paque density-gradient centrifugation was used to isolate PBMCs, with at least 6.5 million per sample. Total RNA, at least 5 micrograms per sample, was extracted from PBMCs with Trizol reagent. For every donor, an aliquot of PBMCs went through flow cytometry to measure the percentages of naive CD45RAhigh/CD27high T cells. Inclusive of the bounding cysteine and phenylalanine, the CDR3 is 15 residues long. Only CDR3 DNA is held: 45 bases, read in frame from base 1. The germline V gene sets CDR1 to MGHDK and CDR2 to SYGVNS. V lost 3 bases and J lost 6 bases; the stretch between them is 15 bases long. A note on this clonotype: What this receptor recognizes is not known. Qualities for individual bases were not recorded, and no much larger clone is one base off.

Libraries came from 5' RACE. Sequencing was carried out with an Illumina HiSeq 2500. A second PCR of roughly 6 to 11 cycles was performed with a sample-barcoded 5' primer and a J-beta primer mix. A template-switch 5' adaptor carrying 12 random nucleotides introduced a unique molecular identifier onto each TCR beta cDNA molecule. At least 2.5 million CDR3-containing paired-end reads were obtained from each sample. First-strand cDNA synthesis was performed from all RNA using the Mint cDNA synthesis kit, with priming by a TRBC-specific oligonucleotide. All cDNA was treated with uracil-DNA glycosylase and then went through a first 18-cycle PCR with the universal primers M1SS and BC2_uni_R. As for the authors' bioinformatics: For normalization, 1 million high-quality reads, each with a distinct molecular identifier, were randomly selected from each sample. Reads with shared molecular identifiers were discarded instead of being binned into consensus sequences. MiTCR, with a Q25 quality threshold and the strictest error-elimination algorithm, was used for CDR3 identification, clonotype clustering and error correction. Lower-bound total TCR beta diversity was estimated with a nonparametric unseen species model using Euler transformation. TCRdb reran the public reads through fastp at Q25 and MiXCR, keeping productive beta chains. A single entry per CDR3 protein holds the most common genes and DNA from its merged rows. TCRdb, not the original authors, processed these V and J calls. The sample table lists about 1,600,000 distinct CDR3 sequences, 42% of them with a count of one. Clones ranked in the top ten supply 7.9% of the sample.

The chain is assembled from TRBV25-1 and TRBJ2-1; the D gene cannot be named for sure. This TCR came from a young woman in good health. The specimen sequenced was blood. The DNA sequence follows: TGTGCCAGCAGTGATAAGGGCGTTATCCTCAATGAGCAGTTCTTC. It encodes CASSDKGVILNEQFF.